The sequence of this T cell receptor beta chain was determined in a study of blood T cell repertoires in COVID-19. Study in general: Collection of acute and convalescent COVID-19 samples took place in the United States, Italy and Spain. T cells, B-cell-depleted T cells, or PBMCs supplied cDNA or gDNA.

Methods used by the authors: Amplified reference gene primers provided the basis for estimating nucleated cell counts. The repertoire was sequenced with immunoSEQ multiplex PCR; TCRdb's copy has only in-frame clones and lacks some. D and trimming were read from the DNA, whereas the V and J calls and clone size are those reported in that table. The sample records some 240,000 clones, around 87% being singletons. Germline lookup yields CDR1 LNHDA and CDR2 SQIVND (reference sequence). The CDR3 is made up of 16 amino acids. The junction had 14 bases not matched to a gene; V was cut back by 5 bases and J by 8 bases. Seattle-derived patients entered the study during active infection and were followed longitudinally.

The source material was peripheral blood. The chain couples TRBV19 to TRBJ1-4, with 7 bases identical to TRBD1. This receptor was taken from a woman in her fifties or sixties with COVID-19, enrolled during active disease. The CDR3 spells CASSPVTGALGEKLFF. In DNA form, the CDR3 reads TGTGCCAGTAGTCCCGTCACAGGGGCCCTGGGAGAAAAACTGTTTTTT.